These 21 T cell receptor beta chains were all obtained from the same sample, sequenced in a study of regulatory T cells in long-lasting Graves disease. Libraries of TCR beta came from iRepertoire HTBI primers plus Arm-PCR of CDR3 regions. TCRdb re-analysed the multiplex PCR reads in MiXCR, keeping a single row per CDR3 protein. Here the sample spans some 460,000 distinct CDR3 sequences, 15% to 20% being singletons. Regarding time point: newly diagnosed GD, antithyroid drugs for less than 3 months. Extracted PBMC RNA gave rise to the TCR library. In addition, the sample was reused for a study of T cells in Graves' hyperthyroidism and ophthalmopathy.

The sample in question was peripheral blood mononuclear cells (PBMCs), obtained at new diagnosis, from a patient treated with antithyroid drugs. The receptors come from a man aged 40-49 years with Graves disease.

This clonotype has ten or more counts. This chain uses TRBV6-1 with TRBJ1-5; D may be TRBD1 (5 bases). V lost 0 bases, J lost 8 bases, and 14 bases lay in between. Germline lookup yields CDR1 MNHNS and CDR2 SASEGT. The CDR3 contains 15 residues. The CDR3 protein is CASSEARTLIKPQHF. The CDR3 DNA follows: TGTGCCAGCAGTGAAGCCAGGACACTAATCAAGCCCCAGCATTTT.

This rearrangement joins TRBV3-1 to TRBJ2-7; 10 bases align to TRBD2. Germline lookup yields CDR1 LGHDT and CDR2 YNNKEL (reference sequence). Trimming took 2 bases from V and 0 from J; bases not matched to a gene: 4. The CDR3 is 16 residues long. The CDR3 bases are TGTGCCAGCAGCCAAACTAGCGGGACCAGCTCCTACGAGCAGTACTTC. It yields the protein CASSQTSGTSSYEQYF.

Turning to this clonotype: This sequence may be a read error, since a much larger clone differs from it by one base. The V call is TRBV2, the J call TRBJ2-3; 11 bases fit TRBD1. The DNA end is a closer match to TRBJ1-5, so the J assignment may be wrong. This CDR3 contains 13 residues. CDR1 is SNHLY, CDR2 FYNNEI, per germline. In DNA form, the CDR3 reads TGTGCCACCTCGGACAGGGGGCAAGATACGCAGCATTTT. Translated, it gives CATSDRGQDTQHF.

This rearrangement joins TRBV29-1 to TRBJ2-7; TRBD1 matches at 7 bases. The germline V gene encodes CDR1 SQVTM and CDR2 ANQGSEA. Losses at the gene ends were 6 bases for V and 0 bases for J; bases not matched to a gene: 5. The CDR3 consists of 13 residues. DNA of the CDR3: TGCAGCGTCCGGACAGGACTCTCCTACGAGCAGTACTTC. This gives the protein CSVRTGLSYEQYF.

This clonotype was observed many times. The chain has TRBV27 and TRBJ2-3, with TRBD1 as a possible D gene (5 bases). There are 14 residues in the CDR3. Trimming removed 4 bases from V and 1 base from J, with 9 bases in between. Germline CDR1 MNHEY, CDR2 SMNVEV (reference sequence). The CDR3 spells CASSWGAGTDTQYF. The CDR3 DNA reads as TGTGCCAGCAGTTGGGGCGCGGGCACAGATACGCAGTATTTT.

CDR3 nucleotide sequence: TGTGCCAGTTCCGCCGGGACGGGAGTCTACGAGCAGTACTTC. Encoded protein: CASSAGTGVYEQYF. The V call is TRBV19, the J call TRBJ2-7; tentatively, D is TRBD2 (6 bases). Germline values: CDR1 LNHDA, CDR2 SQIVND (reference sequence). The V end lost 8 bases, the J end lost 3 bases, and 17 bases lay between the germline ends. The CDR3 extends over 14 amino acids.

This clonotype was detected ten times or more. The chain has TRBV20-1 and TRBJ1-1, with D maybe TRBD1 (5 bases). CDR1 is DFQATT and CDR2 is SNEGSKA in the germline V gene (reference sequence). Trimming left V 3 bases short and J 5 bases short, with 10 bases between. The CDR3 extends over 12 amino acids. This CDR3 reads CSARTARTEAFF. As DNA, the CDR3 is TGCAGTGCTAGGACAGCCAGAACTGAAGCTTTCTTT.

This clonotype showed up just a few times. J is TRBJ2-2 and V is TRBV4-2, with TRBD2 matching over 8 bases. There are 16 residues in the CDR3. The ends lost 1 base at V and 3 bases at J; junction bases unmatched: 4. The V gene's germline CDR1 is LGHNA and CDR2 YNFKEQ. CDR3 amino acids: CASSQVEAGDTGELFF. The CDR3 DNA follows: TGTGCCAGCAGCCAAGTCGAAGCGGGGGACACCGGGGAGCTGTTTTTT.

This clonotype came up many times. This chain connects TRBV24-1 to TRBJ2-7; TRBD2 is a possible D gene (6 bases). This CDR3 has 14 amino acids. Per the germline V gene, CDR1 is KGHDR and CDR2 is SFDVKD. CDR3 DNA: TGTGGCGTCGGGATCCGGGAGCGCTCCTACGAGCAGTACTTC. Translated: CGVGIRERSYEQYF.

The chain carries TRBV12-3 or TRBV12-4 and TRBJ2-7; 15 bases fit TRBD2. The CDR3 spans 18 residues. V shed 6 bases, J shed 2 bases, and the junction held 11 bases outside the gene matches. CDR3 sequence reads: CASSPGGLAGGPTYEQYF. The CDR3 DNA is TGTGCCAGCAGCCCTGGCGGACTAGCGGGAGGGCCGACCTACGAGCAGTACTTC.

The table lists this clonotype with a few counts. This chain connects TRBV6-1 to TRBJ2-5, with 9 bases fitting TRBD2. The V gene's germline CDR1 is MNHNS and CDR2 SASEGT. The CDR3 is 16 amino acids. After removal of 6 bases from V and 1 base from J, the junction contained 9 bases not matched to a gene. The CDR3, as DNA: TGTGCCAGCAGAGACCGGACTAGCGTAAGCCAAGAGACCCAGTACTTC. It encodes CASRDRTSVSQETQYF.

This clonotype has only a few counts. The chain recombines TRBV5-1 with TRBJ2-3; D uncertain. There are 15 residues in the CDR3. Per germline, CDR1 SGHRS and CDR2 YFSETQ. Between the trimmed V and J ends, which lost 4 bases and 0 bases, there was a span of 12 bases. CDR3 region: CASSESDISTDTQYF. As DNA, the CDR3 is TGCGCCAGCAGCGAGTCTGATATTAGCACAGATACGCAGTATTTT. The variable domain in full, completed from reference TRBV5-1 and TRBJ2-3, reads KAGVTQTPRYLIKTRGQQVTLSCSPISGHRSVSWYQQTPGQGLQFLFEYFSETQRNKGNFPGRFSGRQFSNSRSEMNVSTLELGDSALYLCASSESDISTDTQYFGPGTRLTVL.

This clonotype has more than one count but fewer than ten. This rearrangement joins TRBV6-1 to TRBJ1-1, with no clear D. V was clipped by 6 bases and J by 1 base, with 15 bases between them. CDR1 is MNHNS and CDR2 is SASEGT in the germline V gene. The CDR3 is made up of 15 amino acids. The DNA for the CDR3 is TGTGCCAGCAGGGAGACTCCGCGGAGGAACACTGAAGCTTTCTTT. Protein sequence: CASRETPRRNTEAFF.

A remark on this clonotype: This may arise from a read error, as a much more abundant clone is one base away. V is TRBV7-3 and J is TRBJ2-4, with D maybe TRBD2 (5 bases). Germline V gene data show CDR1 as SGHTA and CDR2 as FQGTGA. The V gene lost 5 bases and the J gene lost 2 bases, with 19 bases spanning the gap. The CDR3 has 17 amino acids. CDR3 loop: CASSVSVSPHPKNIQYF. The CDR3 DNA reads TGTGCCAGCAGCGTTAGCGTGAGCCCTCACCCCAAAAACATTCAGTACTTC.

This clonotype was detected a few times. The chain has TRBV6-1 and TRBJ2-7; 8 bases are a match to TRBD1. Looked up from germline, CDR1 is MNHNS and CDR2 is SASEGT. CDR3 length: 15 residues. V dropped 5 bases and J dropped 5; count of bases not matched to a gene: 11. CDR3 DNA: TGTGCCAGCAGTCCAACCCGGACAGGGTACCACGAGCAGTACTTC. Its translation is CASSPTRTGYHEQYF.

In this sample, this clonotype turned up many times. The chain recombines TRBV7-6 with TRBJ2-7; possibly TRBD1 or TRBD2 for D (5 bases each). The germline V and J ends were trimmed by 2 bases and 6 bases, with 20 bases remaining between them. The germline V gene has CDR1 SGHVS and CDR2 FNYEAQ. The CDR3 length is 16 residues. As DNA, the CDR3 is TGTGCCAGCAGCTTATTCCCGGGACCACCCCCCCGCGAGCAGTACTTC. Protein: CASSLFPGPPPREQYF. Together with reference TRBV7-6 and TRBJ2-7, the CDR3 gives the full variable domain: GAGVSQSPRYKVTKRGQDVALRCDPISGHVSLYWYRQALGQGPEFLTYFNYEAQQDKSGLPNDRFSAERPEGSISTLTIQRTEQRDSAMYRCASSLFPGPPPREQYFGPGTRLTVT.

At least ten counts were recorded for this clonotype. This sequence joins TRBV28 and TRBJ2-1; D ambiguous. Per the germline V gene, CDR1 is MDHEN and CDR2 is SYDVKM. V lost 7 bases and J lost 5, with 12 bases in between. CDR3 length: 13 amino acids. The CDR3 region has the DNA TGTGCCAGCACTGATGACCGCCACAATGAGCAGTTCTTC. Translating it yields CASTDDRHNEQFF. Supplemented by reference TRBV28 and TRBJ2-1, the full variable domain reads DVKVTQSSRYLVKRTGEKVFLECVQDMDHENMFWYRQDPGLGLRLIYFSYDVKMKEKGDIPEGYSVSREKKERFSLILESASTNQTSMYLCASTDDRHNEQFFGPGTRLTVL.

The chain joins TRBV5-4 to TRBJ2-1, with 7 nucleotides matching TRBD1. TRBJ2-3 explains the end of the DNA better; the J call may be wrong. This CDR3 contains 15 residues. The germline CDR1 and CDR2 sequences are SGHNT and YYREEE (reference sequence). CDR3 nucleotide sequence: TGTGCCAGCAGCCTCCGACAGGGCCCCGCAGATACGCAGTATTTT. This gives the protein CASSLRQGPADTQYF.

This clonotype has at least ten counts. V usage is TRBV28 and J usage is TRBJ1-3; 7 bases match TRBD1. Germline V lookup: CDR1 MDHEN, CDR2 SYDVKM. This CDR3 spans 17 amino acids. Unmatched junction bases numbered 11, after V lost 4 bases and J lost 2 bases. The CDR3 nucleotides are TGTGCCAGCAGTTCGGGCCGTGGGACAGCCACTGGAAACACCATATATTTT. Protein sequence: CASSSGRGTATGNTIYF. The entire variable domain, with the rest obtained from reference TRBV28 and TRBJ1-3, is as follows: DVKVTQSSRYLVKRTGEKVFLECVQDMDHENMFWYRQDPGLGLRLIYFSYDVKMKEKGDIPEGYSVSREKKERFSLILESASTNQTSMYLCASSSGRGTATGNTIYFGEGSWLTVV.

This clonotype was recorded at least ten times. V is TRBV30 and J is TRBJ1-2; 12 bases align to TRBD1. Germline assignment: CDR1 GTSNPN and CDR2 SVGIG (reference sequence). J lost 8 bases, V lost 0 bases, and 7 bases had no gene match. The CDR3 is made up of 15 amino acids. CDR3 loop: CAWSVRRDRGRGYTF. The DNA for the CDR3 is TGTGCCTGGAGTGTACGGCGGGACAGGGGGCGCGGCTACACCTTC.

As concerns this clonotype: This clone may be a read error of a much larger clone one base away. CDR3 coding DNA: TGCAGTGTCTTTAGGGGCGGGCGTCACGAGCAGTTCTTC. Amino acids: CSVFRGGRHEQFF. V gene TRBV20-1 combines with J gene TRBJ2-1, with D tentatively TRBD1 or TRBD2 (5 bases each). The CDR3 contains 13 residues. CDR1 is DFQATT, CDR2 SNEGSKA, per germline (reference sequence). The V and J ends lost 7 bases and 10 bases respectively, with 20 bases between them.